These 10 T cell receptor beta chains were sequenced from one sample in a study of cytomegalovirus exposure and HLA in healthy donors. The PCR contained 60 Vbeta and 13 Jbeta primers. The repertoire was sequenced with immunoSEQ multiplex PCR; TCRdb's copy has only in-frame clones and lacks some. The sample yields under 200,000 clones, around 80% seen once. The specimen sequenced was PBMCs. These receptors all come from a young woman in good health and CMV-seronegative.

The chain carries TRBV19 and TRBJ2-6, with TRBD1 identical over 7 bases. CDR1 is LNHDA, CDR2 SQIVND, per germline (reference sequence). After removal of 3 bases from V and 4 bases from J, the junction contained 3 bases not matched to a gene. This CDR3 comprises 15 residues. CDR3 amino acids: CASSIQGVGANVLTF. The CDR3 nucleotides are TGTGCCAGTAGTATCCAGGGGGTCGGGGCCAACGTCCTGACTTTC.

This clone was detected only once. The chain couples TRBV11-2 to TRBJ2-2; 8 positions agree with TRBD2. CDR1 is SGHAT, CDR2 FQNNGV, per germline. The CDR3 is 14 residues long. The ends lost 6 bases at V and 4 bases at J; junction bases unmatched: 4. The CDR3 sequence is CASSLGLATGELFF. The CDR3 DNA follows: TGTGCCAGCAGTCTAGGACTAGCCACCGGGGAGCTGTTTTTT.

The chain recombines TRBV4-3 with TRBJ1-6; D remains ambiguous. This CDR3 spans 16 amino acids. Germline CDR1 reads LGHNA; CDR2 reads YSLEER. V gave up 0 bases and J gave up 7 bases, with 13 bases separating them. This CDR3 is CASSQEPYIANSPLHF. CDR3 in DNA: TGCGCCAGCAGCCAAGAGCCTTACATCGCCAATTCACCCCTCCACTTT.

This sequence joins TRBV29-1 and TRBJ1-1; D gene ambiguous. This CDR3 is built from 10 residues. The germline V and J ends were trimmed by 4 bases and 7 bases, with 7 bases remaining between them. Germline V gene lookup returns CDR1 SQVTM and CDR2 ANQGSEA. CDR3 loop: CSVVGVEAFF. The DNA of the CDR3 is TGCAGCGTTGTTGGAGTTGAAGCTTTCTTT. The complete variable domain, with remaining parts taken from reference TRBV29-1 and TRBJ1-1, reads SAVISQKPSRDICQRGTSLTIQCQVDSQVTMMFWYRQQPGQSLTLIATANQGSEATYESGFVIDKFPISRPNLTFSTLTVSNMSPEDSSIYLCSVVGVEAFFGQGTRLTVV.

This sequence joins TRBV4-3 and TRBJ1-2, with D hard to call. The germline V gene has CDR1 LGHNA and CDR2 YSLEER. The CDR3 is 16 amino acids. V dropped 0 bases and J dropped 7 bases, with 18 bases sitting between them. The CDR3 protein is CASSQEERAILGGYTF. The DNA of the CDR3 is TGCGCCAGCAGCCAAGAGGAGCGGGCGATTTTGGGTGGCTACACCTTC.

V is TRBV30 and J is TRBJ2-5; D is possibly TRBD2 (6 bases). CDR3 size: 16 residues. Per the germline V gene, CDR1 is GTSNPN and CDR2 is SVGIG (reference sequence). Trimming stripped 5 bases from V and 3 bases from J, with 22 bases between. This CDR3 reads CAWASGLLGVEETQYF. In nucleotides, the CDR3 is TGTGCCTGGGCCTCGGGACTCCTCGGGGTAGAAGAGACCCAGTACTTC.

A word on this clone: The same CDR3 is also encoded by other DNA sequences in this sample. The chain uses TRBV28 and TRBJ1-3, with D unclear. V lost 2 bases and J 4 bases, leaving 6 bases between the germline ends. Germline V lookup: CDR1 MDHEN, CDR2 SYDVKM. The CDR3 has 13 amino acids. For the CDR3, the DNA is TGTGCCAGCAGTTTAGGGCAGGGAAACACCATATATTTT. Translating gives CASSLGQGNTIYF. Together with reference TRBV28 and TRBJ1-3, the CDR3 gives the full variable domain: DVKVTQSSRYLVKRTGEKVFLECVQDMDHENMFWYRQDPGLGLRLIYFSYDVKMKEKGDIPEGYSVSREKKERFSLILESASTNQTSMYLCASSLGQGNTIYFGEGSWLTVV.

The V call is TRBV7-2, the J call TRBJ2-5, with a weak D call TRBD1 (5 bases). Germline V CDR1 and CDR2: SGHTA, FQGNSA. V dropped 1 base and J dropped 5 bases, with 8 bases sitting between them. The CDR3 has 13 residues. CDR3 bases: TGTGCCAGCAGCTTAGGCAGGGTGGAGACCCAGTACTTC. This translates into CASSLGRVETQYF.

The chain uses TRBV5-1 and TRBJ1-5, with D possibly matching TRBD1 (5 bases). Germline V lookup: CDR1 SGHRS, CDR2 YFSETQ. V lost 0 bases, J lost 8 bases, and 12 bases lay in between. The CDR3 is 14 residues long. CDR3 DNA sequence: TGCGCCAGCAGCTTGGGGACACCCGGAGAGCCCCAGCATTTT. It yields the protein CASSLGTPGEPQHF.

The chain uses TRBV21-1 and TRBJ2-2; TRBD1 was called by the table and not checked on the DNA. TRBV21-1 is assigned pseudogene status. The CDR3 loop spans 15 amino acids. The DNA of the CDR3 is TGTGCCAGCAGCGGAGACAGGGGGAACACCGGGGAGCTGTTTTTT. Protein: CASSGDRGNTGELFF.